The rows below give T cell receptor beta chains drawn from one sample of a study of blood T cell repertoires in COVID-19. The method was immunoSEQ multiplex PCR; TCRdb's version includes in-frame clones alone and lacks a portion of them. The table lists about 20,000 clones, about 90% of them singletons. The sample comprised peripheral blood. The receptors originated from a man between 65 and 85 years old with active COVID-19. Each CDR3 is given with its conserved first and last residue. A D gene is named only where the DNA matches it firmly. Not all rows give a size; the values are once, few, many and, for expanded clones, a class.

j_gene,v_gene,abundance,d_gene,CDR3aa,CDR3nt
TRBJ2-5,TRBV2,NA,TRBD1,CASSERTGGNQETQYF,TGTGCCAGCAGTGAAAGGACAGGGGGGAACCAAGAGACCCAGTACTTC
TRBJ1-4,TRBV5-1,NA,NA,CASSLDLLNEKLFF,TGCGCCAGCAGCTTGGACTTACTGAATGAAAAACTGTTTTTT
TRBJ1-3,TRBV5-1,NA,NA,CASSLGQGNTIYF,TGCGCCAGCAGCTTGGGACAGGGAAACACCATATATTTT
TRBJ1-2,TRBV28,NA,TRBD1,CASSALIGQGANGYTF,TGTGCCAGCAGTGCCTTAATAGGACAGGGGGCGAATGGCTACACCTTC
TRBJ2-7,TRBV3-1/TRBV3-2,NA,TRBD1,CASSQGWDRVLFDEQYF,TGTGCCAGCAGCCAAGGCTGGGACAGGGTACTTTTCGACGAGCAGTACTTC
TRBJ2-5,TRBV5-4,NA,TRBD2,CASSPPGLAEETQYF,TGTGCCAGCAGCCCCCCGGGACTAGCGGAAGAGACCCAGTACTTC
TRBJ2-3,TRBV19,NA,TRBD2,CASTSKGLAGVRDTQYF,TGTGCCAGTACCTCGAAGGGACTAGCGGGAGTGAGAGATACGCAGTATTTT
TRBJ2-1,TRBV24-1,NA,TRBD2,CATSDPTSGRLHEQFF,TGTGCCACCAGTGACCCGACTAGCGGGAGGTTACATGAGCAGTTCTTC
TRBJ2-3,TRBV28,NA,NA,CASSTPAESTDTQYF,TGTGCCAGCAGTACCCCAGCGGAGAGCACAGATACGCAGTATTTT
TRBJ2-2,TRBV6-5,NA,NA,CASSYLPTSDGELFF,TGTGCCAGCAGTTACTTACCTACGAGTGACGGGGAGCTGTTTTTT
TRBJ2-5,TRBV24-1,NA,NA,CATSDSRTGGLGETQYF,TGTGCCACCAGTGATTCCCGGACAGGAGGGCTAGGAGAGACCCAGTACTTC
TRBJ2-3,TRBV11-2,NA,TRBD2,CASSLGAGGVDTQYF,TGTGCCAGCAGCTTAGGAGCGGGAGGGGTAGATACGCAGTATTTT
TRBJ2-2,TRBV3-1/TRBV3-2,NA,TRBD2,CASALAGATGELFF,TGTGCCAGCGCACTAGCGGGAGCTACCGGGGAGCTGTTTTTT
TRBJ2-7,TRBV6-2/TRBV6-3,once,TRBD2,CASSYRPSGTYEQYF,TGTGCCAGCAGTTACCGGCCTAGCGGGACATACGAGCAGTACTTC